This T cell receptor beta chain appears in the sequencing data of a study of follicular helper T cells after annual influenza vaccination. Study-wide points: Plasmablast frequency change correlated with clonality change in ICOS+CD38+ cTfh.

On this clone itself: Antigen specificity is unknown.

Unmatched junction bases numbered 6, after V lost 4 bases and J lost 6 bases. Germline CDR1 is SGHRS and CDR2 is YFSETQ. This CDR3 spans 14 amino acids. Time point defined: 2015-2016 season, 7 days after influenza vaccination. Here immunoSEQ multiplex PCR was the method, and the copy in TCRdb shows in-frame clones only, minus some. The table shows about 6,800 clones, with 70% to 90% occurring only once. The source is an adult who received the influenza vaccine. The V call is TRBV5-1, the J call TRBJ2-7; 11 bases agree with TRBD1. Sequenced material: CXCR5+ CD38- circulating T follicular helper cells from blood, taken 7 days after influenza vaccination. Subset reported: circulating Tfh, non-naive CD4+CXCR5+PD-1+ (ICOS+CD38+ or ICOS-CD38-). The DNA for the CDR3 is TGCGCCAGCAGCCCTCGGACAGGGGGCCGCGAGCAGTACTTC. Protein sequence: CASSPRTGGREQYF.